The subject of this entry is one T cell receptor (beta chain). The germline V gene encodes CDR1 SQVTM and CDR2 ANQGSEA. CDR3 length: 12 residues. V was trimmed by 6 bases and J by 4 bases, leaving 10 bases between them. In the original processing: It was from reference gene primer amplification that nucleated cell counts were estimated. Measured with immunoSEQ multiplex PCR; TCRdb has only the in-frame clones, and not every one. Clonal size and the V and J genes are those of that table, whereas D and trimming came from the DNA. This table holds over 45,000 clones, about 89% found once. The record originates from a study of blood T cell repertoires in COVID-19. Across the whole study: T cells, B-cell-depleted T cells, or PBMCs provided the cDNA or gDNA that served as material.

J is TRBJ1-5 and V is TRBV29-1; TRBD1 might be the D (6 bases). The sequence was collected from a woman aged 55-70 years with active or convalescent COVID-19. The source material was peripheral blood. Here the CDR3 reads CSVWTANQPQHF. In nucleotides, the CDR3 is TGCAGCGTATGGACAGCGAATCAGCCCCAGCATTTT.